The source of this T cell receptor beta chain is a study of OX40 agonist ivuxolimab in advanced cancers. Overall study context: Clinicians treated patients with ivuxolimab, an agonistic anti-OX40 (CD134) antibody. At 75% to 90% male, the cohort had a mean age of 60 years, ranging from roughly 20 to 79. Patients enrolled in dose escalation were diagnosed with hepatocellular carcinoma, melanoma, renal cell or head and neck cancer.

The CDR3 has 15 residues. The ends were cut back, 2 bases at V and 0 bases at J, with 8 bases in the middle. CDR1 and CDR2 (germline): MNHEY, SMNVEV (reference sequence). Sequencing used immunoSEQ multiplex PCR; TCRdb keeps in-frame clones, though not all of them. The repertoire includes about 98,000 clones, more than 85% of them detected once, and 0.25% to 0.3% sits in the top ten. Study outcomes and limitations: Clonal expansion among partial responders at 0.1-3.0 mg/kg ranked near the lowest.

Comments on this clone: Its antigen remains unidentified.

The chain recombines TRBV27 with TRBJ1-5, with D unresolved. The material sequenced was CD4+ or CD8+ T cells sorted from blood, taken in a trial of the OX40 agonist ivuxolimab. This TCR was recovered from an adult with an advanced solid tumor such as melanoma, head and neck, liver or kidney cancer. The CDR3 protein is CASSLMPDSNQPQHF. For the CDR3, the DNA is TGTGCCAGCAGTTTAATGCCGGATAGCAATCAGCCCCAGCATTTT.